This entry lists 20 T cell receptor beta chains sequenced from one sample in a study of T-cell reconstitution after alpha-beta-depleted transplantation in children. The TCRbeta library incorporated unique molecular identifiers. TCRdb redid the calling of the PCR reads with MiXCR, one entry per CDR3 protein. The sample records approximately 170,000 distinct CDR3 sequences, roughly 11% being singletons. Sequencing was performed on PBMCs, taken before TCRalphabeta/CD19-depleted stem cell transplant. These receptor sequences come from a boy aged 2-15 years with acute myeloid leukemia, due to receive a stem cell transplant.

As to this clonotype: This clone may be a read error of a much larger clone one base away. The V call is TRBV11-2, the J call TRBJ1-1; D is perhaps TRBD1 (5 bases). The germline V gene encodes CDR1 SGHAT and CDR2 FQNNGV. The CDR3 totals 16 residues. V lost 1 base, J lost 4 bases, and 16 bases lay in between. Here the CDR3 reads CASSLVFGHISTEAFF. The CDR3, as DNA: TGTGCCAGCAGCTTAGTGTTTGGACATATAAGCACTGAAGCTTTCTTT.

This clonotype came up many times. The V and J genes are TRBV4-1 and TRBJ2-3; D may correspond to TRBD1 or TRBD2 (5 bases each). There are 12 residues in the CDR3. With 1 base removed from V and 8 bases from J, the gap between germline ends came to 7 bases. Germline assignment: CDR1 MGHRA and CDR2 YSYEKL. The CDR3 nucleotides are TGCGCCAGCAGCCAAGTTGGGGGTACGCAGTATTTT. Translated: CASSQVGGTQYF.

Many counts were recorded for this clonotype. The chain combines TRBV28 with TRBJ2-1; 11 positions agree with TRBD2. The trim removed 4 bases at V and 4 bases at J, leaving 6 bases unmatched. From germline, CDR1 is MDHEN and CDR2 SYDVKM. The CDR3 totals 16 residues. CDR3: CASSSDTSGRYNEQFF. DNA for the CDR3: TGTGCCAGCAGTTCGGATACTAGCGGGAGATACAATGAGCAGTTCTTC.

This clonotype was seen ten or more times. The chain carries TRBV29-1 and TRBJ1-2, with 7 nucleotides matching TRBD1. Trimming at V came to 4 bases and at J to 7 bases, leaving 6 bases not matched to a gene. CDR3 length: 12 residues. Per germline, CDR1 SQVTM and CDR2 ANQGSEA. CDR3 DNA sequence: TGCAGCGTTGTTGACAGGGTTTTTGGCTACACCTTC. Its protein is CSVVDRVFGYTF.

Only a few counts were recorded for this clonotype. A much larger clone lies a single base off, so this may be a read error. The chain links TRBV27 to TRBJ1-1; D gene uncertain. CDR1 is MNHEY, CDR2 SMNVEV, per germline (reference sequence). V was shortened by 1 base and J by 1 base, with 7 bases between the two germline ends. The CDR3 is made up of 14 amino acids. CDR3: CASSLLVGNTEAFF. Here the CDR3 DNA reads TGTGCCAGCAGTTTATTGGTAGGGAACACTGAAGCTTTCTTT.

This clonotype was observed at least ten times. The chain is built from TRBV5-4 and TRBJ2-1, with D perhaps TRBD2 (5 bases). Per germline, CDR1 SGHNT and CDR2 YYREEE (reference sequence). With 3 bases removed from V and 12 bases from J, the gap between germline ends came to 19 bases. The CDR3 consists of 14 residues. CDR3 amino acids: CASSSGILAEPQFF. CDR3 sequence (DNA): TGTGCCAGCAGCTCGGGAATTCTTGCGGAACCGCAGTTCTTC.

This clonotype was counted many times. The gene calls are TRBV7-9 and TRBJ2-5; D is tentatively TRBD1 or TRBD2 (5 bases each). The CDR3 loop spans 17 amino acids. V lost 2 bases to trimming and J lost 5 bases, with 21 bases between them. The germline gives CDR1 SEHNR, CDR2 FQNEAQ (reference sequence). CDR3 DNA sequence: TGTGCCAGCAGCTTACCGGGAACAGGCGCCGGACGGGAGACCCAGTACTTC. Amino acid sequence: CASSLPGTGAGRETQYF.

This clonotype was detected many times. The CDR3 DNA reads TGCAGTGCGGGCCGGCTGCGGGCGCGGAATCAGCCCCAGCATTTT. Residues: CSAGRLRARNQPQHF. V and J are TRBV20-1 and TRBJ1-5; no clear D gene. The CDR3 covers 15 residues. Germline CDR1 is DFQATT and CDR2 is SNEGSKA (reference sequence). V was pared by 6 bases and J by 4 bases, with 19 bases between.

This clonotype has ten or more counts. This chain uses TRBV12-3 or TRBV12-4 with TRBJ2-1; TRBD2 aligns across 10 bases. V gave up 3 bases and J gave up 6 bases; unmatched junction bases: 5. The CDR3 sequence is 15 residues long. The CDR3, as DNA: TGTGCCAGCAGTTTTGGGCTAGCGGGAGCCAATGAGCAGTTCTTC. Translated, it gives CASSFGLAGANEQFF.

This clonotype was found many times. The chain recombines TRBV20-1 with TRBJ1-1; 7 bases are shared with TRBD1. V was clipped by 6 bases and J by 7 bases; unmatched bases: 11. The CDR3 covers 13 residues. The V gene's germline CDR1 is DFQATT and CDR2 SNEGSKA (reference sequence). CDR3 loop: CSALKGTENEAFF. The CDR3 DNA sequence: TGCAGTGCACTTAAAGGGACAGAGAATGAAGCTTTCTTT.

In this sample, this clonotype turned up many times. This chain uses TRBV7-6 with TRBJ2-1, with 8 nucleotides matching TRBD1. CDR1 is SGHVS and CDR2 is FNYEAQ in the germline V gene. The CDR3 totals 14 residues. Trimming removed 1 base from V and 8 bases from J; junction bases left unmatched: 4. The chain's CDR3 is CASSLGTGLYEQFF. CDR3 coding DNA: TGTGCCAGCAGCTTAGGGACAGGGTTGTATGAGCAGTTCTTC.

The CDR3 DNA sequence: TGCAGTGCCCCGGGACATTTCAACGAGCAGTACTTC. Amino acid sequence: CSAPGHFNEQYF. J is TRBJ2-7 and V is TRBV20-1; D possibly corresponds to TRBD1 (6 bases). The germline V and J ends were trimmed by 6 bases and 5 bases, with 14 bases remaining between them. The CDR3 is made up of 12 amino acids. Germline-derived CDR1 and CDR2 are DFQATT and SNEGSKA (reference sequence).

This clonotype was detected many times. This chain joins TRBV20-1 and TRBJ2-5; D remains unclear. This CDR3 region has 10 residues. CDR1 DFQATT and CDR2 SNEGSKA come from the germline V gene (reference sequence). Trimming stripped 6 bases from V and 2 bases from J, with 4 bases between. The CDR3 DNA is TGCAGTGCCACGCAAGAGACCCAGTACTTC. It yields the protein CSATQETQYF.

The sample holds many counts of this clonotype. The chain joins TRBV20-1 to TRBJ2-7, with D possibly matching TRBD2 (6 bases). The CDR3 sequence is 13 residues long. Trimming removed 6 bases from V and 1 base from J, with 13 bases in between. The V gene's germline CDR1 is DFQATT and CDR2 SNEGSKA (reference sequence). As DNA, the CDR3 is TGCAGTGCCATCGGCGGGATATCCTACGAGCAGTACTTC. It encodes CSAIGGISYEQYF.

The chain employs TRBV18 and TRBJ1-3; tentatively, D is TRBD1 (6 bases). V gave up 4 bases and J gave up 0 bases, with 22 bases separating them. The CDR3 is 19 residues long. CDR1 and CDR2 from the germline V gene are KGHSH and LQKENI. CDR3 protein: CASSLPSAGATFSGNTIYF. The CDR3 coding sequence is TGTGCCAGCTCACTCCCCTCCGCAGGGGCCACTTTCTCTGGAAACACCATATATTTT.

This clonotype has at least ten counts. This chain uses TRBV6-1 with TRBJ2-1; TRBD1 matches at 7 bases. V was clipped by 3 bases and J by 9 bases; unmatched bases: 5. In germline, CDR1 is MNHNS, CDR2 SASEGT. CDR3 length: 13 residues. The CDR3 nucleotides are TGTGCCAGCAGTGACCGGACAGGCAGTGAGCAGTTCTTC. It encodes CASSDRTGSEQFF.

This clonotype turned up a few times. The J gene is TRBJ2-1, the V gene TRBV5-1; TRBD2 aligns across 10 bases. Germline V lookup: CDR1 SGHRS, CDR2 YFSETQ. V gave up 0 bases and J gave up 10 bases; unmatched junction bases: 4. This CDR3 contains 14 residues. This CDR3 reads CASSLGAGGEEQFF. CDR3 sequence (DNA): TGCGCCAGCAGCTTGGGAGCGGGAGGGGAAGAGCAGTTCTTC.

Ten or more counts support this clonotype. The rearrangement uses TRBV28 and TRBJ2-2; D gene ambiguous. The V end lost 6 bases, the J end lost 2 bases, and 7 bases lay between the germline ends. The CDR3 has 13 residues. Germline-derived CDR1 and CDR2 are MDHEN and SYDVKM. The CDR3, as DNA: TGTGCCAGCAGAAACAGTAACACCGGGGAGCTGTTTTTT. Its protein is CASRNSNTGELFF. The full variable domain, its missing parts supplied by reference TRBV28 and TRBJ2-2, is DVKVTQSSRYLVKRTGEKVFLECVQDMDHENMFWYRQDPGLGLRLIYFSYDVKMKEKGDIPEGYSVSREKKERFSLILESASTNQTSMYLCASRNSNTGELFFGEGSRLTVL.

V and J are TRBV29-1 and TRBJ1-4, with a tentative D call TRBD1 (6 bases). Trimming left V 4 bases short and J 4 bases short, with 10 bases between. The CDR3 runs to 13 residues. Germline V lookup: CDR1 SQVTM, CDR2 ANQGSEA. The CDR3 DNA reads as TGCAGCGTTGCTCGGGGACATAATGAAAAACTGTTTTTT. This encodes CSVARGHNEKLFF.

This chain uses TRBV6-1 with TRBJ2-7; 13 bases map to TRBD2. Germline assignment: CDR1 MNHNS and CDR2 SASEGT. The CDR3 covers 15 residues. J lost 5 bases, V lost 1 base, and 2 bases had no gene match. The CDR3 region is CASSEGTSGSHEQYF. The CDR3 nucleotides read TGTGCCAGCAGTGAAGGGACTAGCGGGAGCCACGAGCAGTACTTC.